What follows are 7 T cell receptor beta chains derived from one specimen sequenced in a study of blood T cell repertoires in COVID-19. The assay was immunoSEQ multiplex PCR, and TCRdb's table has in-frame clones only and misses some. The sample shows roughly 93,000 clones, about 89% of them seen only once. The material sequenced was peripheral blood. The receptors were gathered from a man between 45 and 60 years old with acute or convalescent COVID-19.

In its sample, this clone was seen once. V gene TRBV25-1 combines with J gene TRBJ2-5; 11 nucleotides align to TRBD2. V was pared by 3 bases and J by 5 bases, with 11 bases of the junction left unmatched. The CDR3 has 17 amino acids. Germline V lookup: CDR1 MGHDK, CDR2 SYGVNS. The CDR3 coding sequence is TGTGCCAGCAGTGACTCCCGAACTAGCGGGGGTAGCGAGACCCAGTACTTC. Residues: CASSDSRTSGGSETQYF.

This clone has just one count. The chain has TRBV7-8 and TRBJ1-3, with a weak D call TRBD1 (5 bases). The CDR3 has 14 amino acids. V was pared by 2 bases and J by 2 bases, with 7 bases between. Germline V gives CDR1 SGHVS, CDR2 FQNEAQ. The CDR3 sequence: CASSLQGAGNTIYF. The CDR3 DNA is TGTGCCAGCAGCTTACAGGGTGCTGGAAACACCATATATTTT.

This chain links TRBV5-4 with TRBJ1-1, with 9 bases matching TRBD1. Germline V gene data show CDR1 as SGHNT and CDR2 as YYREEE (reference sequence). The length of the CDR3 is 14 residues. Trimming at V came to 5 bases and at J to 4 bases, leaving 6 bases not matched to a gene. The CDR3: CASSVGQGFTEAFF. The CDR3 region has the DNA TGTGCCAGCAGTGTTGGACAGGGGTTCACTGAAGCTTTCTTT.

The chain couples TRBV21-1 to TRBJ2-5; the table assigns TRBD1, which was not confirmed against the DNA. TRBV21-1 is tagged as a pseudogene. This CDR3 region has 13 residues. The CDR3 DNA is TGTGCCAAATACCGGACAGGGTGGAAGACCCAGTACTTC. Translated, it gives CAKYRTGWKTQYF.

This rearrangement joins TRBV5-5 to TRBJ1-1; D call uncertain. The CDR3 totals 10 residues. CDR1 and CDR2 (germline): SGHKS, YYEKEE (reference sequence). The V end was cut by 4 bases, the J end by 5 bases, with 3 bases between. The CDR3 DNA reads TGTGCCAGCAGCGCGACTGAAGCTTTCTTT. This codes for CASSATEAFF.

The rearrangement links TRBV19 to TRBJ2-7, with 7 bases matching TRBD1. The CDR3 is 15 amino acids. Per the germline V gene, CDR1 is LNHDA and CDR2 is SQIVND (reference sequence). The J segment lost 3 bases and the V segment lost 5 bases, leaving 10 bases of the junction unmatched. Written as DNA, the CDR3 is TGTGCCAGTAGTCTACGACGGGACAGTTACTACGAGCAGTACTTC. This codes for CASSLRRDSYYEQYF.

The V and J genes are TRBV27 and TRBJ1-1, with a weak D call TRBD1 (5 bases). V gave up 5 bases and J gave up 7 bases, with 20 bases separating them. This CDR3 spans 15 amino acids. Per germline, CDR1 MNHEY and CDR2 SMNVEV (reference sequence). CDR3 nucleotide sequence: TGTGCCAGCAGTCCGGGGGGGGTGGAGAGGGGTGAAGCTTTCTTT. Amino acid sequence: CASSPGGVERGEAFF.